This section outlines one T cell receptor (beta chain) sequence together with its context. This sample is part of a study of blood T cell repertoires in COVID-19. The wider study: The study drew acute and convalescent COVID-19 samples from the United States, Italy and Spain. From T cells, B-cell-depleted T cells, or PBMCs came the material, which was cDNA or gDNA.

V shed 3 bases and J shed 7 bases, with 7 bases lying between them. The length of the CDR3 is 12 residues. Germline CDR1 is MNHEY and CDR2 is SMNVEV (reference sequence). Participant-given clinical history determined each cohort assignment. Two negative PCRs, clearance, or symptom resolution were required of recovered Cohort 3 donors. Sequencing used immunoSEQ multiplex PCR; TCRdb keeps in-frame clones, though not all of them. The sample includes 150,000 to 200,000 clones, 80% seen only once; the top ten take 3% to 4%. Sequencing used PBMCs or T cells enriched from blood (not recorded which). The clonotype originates from a woman aged 60-75 years who had recovered from COVID-19. The rearrangement joins TRBV27 to TRBJ2-1; maybe TRBD1 (5 bases). CDR3 nucleotide sequence: TGTGCCAGCAGTTTCTCAGGGAATGAGCAGTTCTTC. Translating it yields CASSFSGNEQFF.